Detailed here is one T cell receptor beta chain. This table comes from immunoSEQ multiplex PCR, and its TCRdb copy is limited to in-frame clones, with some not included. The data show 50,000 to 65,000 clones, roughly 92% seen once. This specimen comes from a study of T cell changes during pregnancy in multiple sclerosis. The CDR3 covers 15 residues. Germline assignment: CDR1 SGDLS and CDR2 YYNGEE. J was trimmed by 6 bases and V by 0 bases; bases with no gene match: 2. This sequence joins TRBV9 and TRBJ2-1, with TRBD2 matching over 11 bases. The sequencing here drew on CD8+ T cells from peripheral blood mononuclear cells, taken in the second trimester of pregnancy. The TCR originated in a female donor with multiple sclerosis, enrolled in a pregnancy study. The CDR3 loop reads CASSVATSGSNEQFF. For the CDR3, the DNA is TGTGCCAGCAGCGTAGCTACTAGCGGGAGCAATGAGCAGTTCTTC.